This TCR beta chain was identified during a study of T cell responses to AZD1222 COVID-19 vaccine. Repertoires were generated with immunoSEQ multiplex PCR, while TCRdb's copy carries only in-frame clones and drops some. Found here are more than 110,000 clones, over 85% of them singletons; the top ten hold about 4.8%. From germline, CDR1 is MNHNS and CDR2 SASEGT. V trimming: 0 bases; J trimming: 5 bases; junction bases outside the gene matches: 6. This CDR3 is 15 amino acids long. Broader study findings: Spike-specific TCR repertoires showed rising breadth and depth after two AZD1222 doses. White British ancestry dominated among donors, who included more females, and clonal diversity was possibly underestimated. Repertoire sampling happened only post peak T cell response.

As to this clone: What it binds is not known. Other nucleotide sequences from this sample produce the same CDR3.

The receptor's source is an adult in good health. Sequenced material: peripheral blood, taken on day 0 of AZD1222 vaccination. The chain uses TRBV6-1 and TRBJ1-2; 7 bases fit TRBD1. CDR3 DNA sequence: TGTGCCAGCAGTGAAGCCCCGGGACAGTCTTATGGCTACACCTTC. Amino acids: CASSEAPGQSYGYTF.